This T cell receptor (beta chain) was captured in a study of vaccination effects on CD4 cells after COVID-19. Generated by immunoSEQ multiplex PCR, the TCRdb table keeps only in-frame clones and is missing some. The sample lists about 9,700 clones, about 76% occurring once. Cells that had been cultured for less than eleven days were the source of isolated CD4+ T cells. Two doses of BNT162b2 or mRNA-1273 vaccine were administered to participants. Details on this clone: Its specificity is unknown.

The V gene's germline CDR1 is SGHTA and CDR2 FQGNSA. There are 15 residues in the CDR3. The V end was cut by 6 bases, the J end by 2 bases, with 11 bases between. This sequence joins TRBV7-2 and TRBJ1-6; a weak D match, TRBD1 (6 bases). The material was CD4+ T cells from PBMCs cultured without peptide, obtained after COVID-19 vaccination. The clonotype was recovered from a human donor who received a COVID-19 vaccine. This CDR3 is CASSVRTAYNSPLHF. The CDR3 nucleotides are TGTGCCAGCAGTGTGAGGACAGCCTATAATTCACCCCTCCACTTT.